Listed here are 10 T cell receptor beta chains from one sample, sequenced in a study of blood T cell repertoires in COVID-19 (dated by TCRdb to 2019 to 2021). Receptors were amplified or captured by the immunoSEQ multiplex PCR assay. TCRdb stores this immuneACCESS table with in-frame sequences only. Part of the clones is absent; in the studies checked, under half of the shortfall reflects unresolved V genes, and no reason is known for the rest. Within this sample are about 130,000 clones, with roughly 90% of them counted one time only. The ten largest clones represent about 2.5% of the sample. The specimen sequenced was PBMCs or T cells enriched from blood (not recorded which). The receptors here all came from a woman aged 50 to 60 who had recovered from COVID-19.

The V call is TRBV18, the J call TRBJ1-1; 9 nucleotides line up with TRBD1. Trimming cost V 0 bases and J 1 base; bases outside gene matches: 0. The germline CDR1 and CDR2 sequences are KGHSH and LQKENI. The CDR3 has 15 amino acids. Here the CDR3 DNA reads TGTGCCAGCTCACCACCGGGACAGGGGAACACTGAAGCTTTCTTT. Its translation: CASSPPGQGNTEAFF.

A single count supports this clone. The chain employs TRBV18 and TRBJ2-5, with D maybe TRBD2 (5 bases). Trimming took 4 bases from V and 2 from J, leaving 8 bases between them. The CDR3 is made up of 13 amino acids. Germline CDR1 is KGHSH and CDR2 is LQKENI. The CDR3 coding sequence is TGTGCCAGCTCACGGGAGACACAAGAGACCCAGTACTTC. Translating gives CASSRETQETQYF.

The chain recombines TRBV23-1 with TRBJ1-1, with 9 bases that match TRBD1. TRBV23-1 is an open reading frame, and its role is uncertain. The CDR3 is 14 amino acids. Trimming at V came to 11 bases and at J to 0 bases, leaving 7 bases not matched to a gene. The CDR3 DNA follows: TGCGCCGGGGAAGACAGGGGGATGAACACTGAAGCTTTCTTT. Translation gives CAGEDRGMNTEAFF.

This chain joins TRBV6-5 and TRBJ1-3, with a weak D call TRBD1 (5 bases). Per germline, CDR1 MNHEY and CDR2 SVGAGI. The length of the CDR3 is 15 residues. Trimming removed 0 bases at V and 6 bases at J, with 12 bases between. CDR3 DNA sequence: TGTGCCAGCAGTTACTCGGGCCAGGGTGAAAACACCATATATTTT. Translation: CASSYSGQGENTIYF.

This clone was seen a single time. V usage is TRBV2 and J usage is TRBJ1-2; 7 bases match TRBD1. The germline CDR1 and CDR2 sequences are SNHLY and FYNNEI. The length of the CDR3 is 13 residues. V was pared by 6 bases and J by 5 bases, with 6 bases of the junction left unmatched. The CDR3 nucleotides are TGTGCCAGCAGGACCCGGGACAGTTATGGCTACACCTTC. Translation gives CASRTRDSYGYTF.

This CDR3 reads CAWSNDRSHTEAFF. As DNA, the CDR3 is TGTGCCTGGAGTAACGACAGGTCTCACACTGAAGCTTTCTTT. The rearrangement uses TRBV30 and TRBJ1-1; weak D call: TRBD1 (6 bases). The germline V gene has CDR1 GTSNPN and CDR2 SVGIG (reference sequence). V shed 2 bases and J shed 3 bases, with 13 bases lying between them. The CDR3 is 14 amino acids.

The CDR3 nucleotides are TGTGCCAGCAGCAAGGGCCCTAGCGGGGGGGCGGGCACCGGGGAGCTGTTTTTT. Translated, it gives CASSKGPSGGAGTGELFF. The chain employs TRBV5-4 and TRBJ2-2; 12 bases agree with TRBD2. Germline V CDR1 and CDR2: SGHNT, YYREEE (reference sequence). V was pared by 4 bases and J by 4 bases, with 11 bases of the junction left unmatched. The CDR3 is 18 residues long.

The chain joins TRBV11-2 to TRBJ1-2; D is ambiguous. The V gene lost 5 bases and the J gene lost 4 bases, with 11 bases spanning the gap. Germline V gene sequence: CDR1 SGHAT, CDR2 FQNNGV. This CDR3 contains 13 residues. The CDR3 DNA is TGTGCCAGCAGCCCAGGTCCTATCTATGGCTACACCTTC. It translates to CASSPGPIYGYTF.

The chain has TRBV6-5 and TRBJ1-2; 8 bases line up with TRBD1. Germline V gives CDR1 MNHEY, CDR2 SVGAGI. After removal of 6 bases from V and 6 bases from J, the junction contained 3 bases not matched to a gene. The CDR3 spans 12 residues. For the CDR3, the DNA is TGTGCCAGCAGCCCGGACAGGGATGGCTACACCTTC. Protein: CASSPDRDGYTF.

This chain joins TRBV6-5 and TRBJ2-2; a weak D match, TRBD2 (7 bases). Trimming left V 9 bases short and J 4 bases short, with 18 bases between. This CDR3 is built from 15 residues. Germline V CDR1 and CDR2: MNHEY, SVGAGI. CDR3 in amino acids: CASKGGGLITGELFF. CDR3 nucleotides: TGTGCCAGTAAGGGAGGGGGGCTTATCACCGGGGAGCTGTTTTTT.